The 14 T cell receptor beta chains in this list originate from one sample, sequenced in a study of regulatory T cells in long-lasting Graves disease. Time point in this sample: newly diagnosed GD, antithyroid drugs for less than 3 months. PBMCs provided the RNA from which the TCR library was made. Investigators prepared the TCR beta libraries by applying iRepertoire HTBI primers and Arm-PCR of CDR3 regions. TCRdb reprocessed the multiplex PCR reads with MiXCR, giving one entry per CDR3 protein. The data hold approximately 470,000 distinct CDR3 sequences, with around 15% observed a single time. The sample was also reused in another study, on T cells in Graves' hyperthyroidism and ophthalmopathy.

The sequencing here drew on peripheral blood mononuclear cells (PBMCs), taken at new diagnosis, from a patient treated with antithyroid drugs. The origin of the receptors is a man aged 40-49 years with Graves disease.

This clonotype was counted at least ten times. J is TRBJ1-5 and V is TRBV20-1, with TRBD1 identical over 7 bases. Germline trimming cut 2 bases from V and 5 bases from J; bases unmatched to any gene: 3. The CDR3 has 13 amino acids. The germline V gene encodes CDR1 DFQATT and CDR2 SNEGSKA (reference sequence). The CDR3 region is CSARQGEDQPQHF. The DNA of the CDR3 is TGCAGTGCTAGACAGGGGGAGGATCAGCCCCAGCATTTT.

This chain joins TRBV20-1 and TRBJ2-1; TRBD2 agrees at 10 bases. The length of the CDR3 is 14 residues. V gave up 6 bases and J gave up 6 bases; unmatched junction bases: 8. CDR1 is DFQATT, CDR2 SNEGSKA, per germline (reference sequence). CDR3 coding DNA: TGCAGTGCCAGCAGGCTAGCGGGAGTCAATGAGCAGTTCTTC. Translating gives CSASRLAGVNEQFF.

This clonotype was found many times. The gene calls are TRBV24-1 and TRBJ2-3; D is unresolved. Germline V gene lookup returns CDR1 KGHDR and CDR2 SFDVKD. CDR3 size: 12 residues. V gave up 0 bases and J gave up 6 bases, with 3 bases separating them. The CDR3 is CATSDLADTQYF. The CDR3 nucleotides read TGTGCCACCAGTGATTTGGCGGATACGCAGTATTTT.

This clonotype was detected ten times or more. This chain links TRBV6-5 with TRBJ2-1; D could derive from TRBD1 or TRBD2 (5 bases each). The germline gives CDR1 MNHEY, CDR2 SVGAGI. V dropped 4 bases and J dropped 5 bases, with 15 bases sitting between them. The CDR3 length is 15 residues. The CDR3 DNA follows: TGTGCCAGCAGTTCCGGGGCCGGCTATAACAATGAGCAGTTCTTC. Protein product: CASSSGAGYNNEQFF.

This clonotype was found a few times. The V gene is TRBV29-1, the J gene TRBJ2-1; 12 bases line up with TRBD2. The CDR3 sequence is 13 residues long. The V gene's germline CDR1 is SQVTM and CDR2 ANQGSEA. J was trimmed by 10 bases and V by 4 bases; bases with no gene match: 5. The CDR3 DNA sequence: TGCAGCGTTGTGGCTAGCGGGAGGGCCGAGCAGTTCTTC. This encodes CSVVASGRAEQFF.

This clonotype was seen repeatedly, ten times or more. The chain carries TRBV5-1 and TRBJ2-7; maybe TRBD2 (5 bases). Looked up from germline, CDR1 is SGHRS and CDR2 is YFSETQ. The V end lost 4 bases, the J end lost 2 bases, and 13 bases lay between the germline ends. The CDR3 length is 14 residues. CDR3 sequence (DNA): TGCGCCAGCAGCAGGACGGACTGGGCCTACGAGCAGTACTTC. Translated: CASSRTDWAYEQYF.

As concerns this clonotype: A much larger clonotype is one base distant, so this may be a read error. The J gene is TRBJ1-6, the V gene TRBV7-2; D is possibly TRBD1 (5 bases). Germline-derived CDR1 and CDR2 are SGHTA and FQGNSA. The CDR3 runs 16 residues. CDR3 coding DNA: TGTGCCAGCAGCCTCCTAGGGCGCAGGGTCAATTCACCCCTCTACTTT. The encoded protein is CASSLLGRRVNSPLYF.

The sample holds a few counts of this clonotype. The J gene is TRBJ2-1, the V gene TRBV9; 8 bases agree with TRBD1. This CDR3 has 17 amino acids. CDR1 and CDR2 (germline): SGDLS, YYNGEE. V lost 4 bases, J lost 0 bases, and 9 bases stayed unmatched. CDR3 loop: CASSLRTGPSSYNEQFF. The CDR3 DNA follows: TGTGCCAGCAGCTTAAGGACAGGGCCGAGCTCCTACAATGAGCAGTTCTTC. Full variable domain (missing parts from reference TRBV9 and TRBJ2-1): DSGVTQTPKHLITATGQRVTLRCSPRSGDLSVYWYQQSLDQGLQFLIQYYNGEERAKGNILERFSAQQFPDLHSELNLSSLELGDSALYFCASSLRTGPSSYNEQFFGPGTRLTVL.

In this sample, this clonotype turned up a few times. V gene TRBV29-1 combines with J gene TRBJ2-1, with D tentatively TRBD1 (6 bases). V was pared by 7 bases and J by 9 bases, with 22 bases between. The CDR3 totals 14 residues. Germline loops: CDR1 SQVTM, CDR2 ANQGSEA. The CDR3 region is CSGGRDTQGSEQFF. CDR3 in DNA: TGCAGCGGGGGAAGGGACACCCAAGGGAGTGAGCAGTTCTTC.

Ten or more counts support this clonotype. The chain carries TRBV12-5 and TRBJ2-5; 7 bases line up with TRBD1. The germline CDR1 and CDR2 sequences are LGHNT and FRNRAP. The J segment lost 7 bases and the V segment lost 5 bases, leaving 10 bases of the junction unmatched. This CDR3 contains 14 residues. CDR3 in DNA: TGTGCTAGTGGTCCCGACGACAGGGTGGTGACCCAGTACTTC. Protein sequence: CASGPDDRVVTQYF.

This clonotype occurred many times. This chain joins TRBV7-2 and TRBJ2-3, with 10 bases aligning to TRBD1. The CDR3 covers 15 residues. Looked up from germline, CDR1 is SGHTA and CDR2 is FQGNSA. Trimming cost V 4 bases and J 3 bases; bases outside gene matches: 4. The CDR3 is CASSSDRGWTDTQYF. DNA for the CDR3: TGTGCCAGCAGCTCGGACAGGGGGTGGACAGATACGCAGTATTTT.

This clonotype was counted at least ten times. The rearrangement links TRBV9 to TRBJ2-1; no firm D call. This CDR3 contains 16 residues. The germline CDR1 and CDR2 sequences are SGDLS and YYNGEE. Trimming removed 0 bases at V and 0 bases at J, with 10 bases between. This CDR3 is CASSVVSRSSYNEQFF. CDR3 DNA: TGTGCCAGCAGCGTAGTTTCCCGGAGCTCCTACAATGAGCAGTTCTTC.

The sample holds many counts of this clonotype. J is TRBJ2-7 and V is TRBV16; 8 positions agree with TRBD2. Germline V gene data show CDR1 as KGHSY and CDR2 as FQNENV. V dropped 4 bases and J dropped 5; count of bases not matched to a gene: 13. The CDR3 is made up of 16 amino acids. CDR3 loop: CASSRRGGGPYHEQYF. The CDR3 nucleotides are TGTGCCAGCAGCCGTCGGGGGGGGGGACCTTACCACGAGCAGTACTTC.

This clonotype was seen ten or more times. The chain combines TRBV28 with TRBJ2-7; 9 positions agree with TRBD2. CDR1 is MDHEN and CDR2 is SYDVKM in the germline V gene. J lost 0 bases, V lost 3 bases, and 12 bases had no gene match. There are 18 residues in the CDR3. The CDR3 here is CASSFPTSGTSRSYEQYF. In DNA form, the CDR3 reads TGTGCCAGCAGTTTTCCAACCTCCGGGACTAGCCGCTCCTACGAGCAGTACTTC. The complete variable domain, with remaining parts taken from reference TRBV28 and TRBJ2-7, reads DVKVTQSSRYLVKRTGEKVFLECVQDMDHENMFWYRQDPGLGLRLIYFSYDVKMKEKGDIPEGYSVSREKKERFSLILESASTNQTSMYLCASSFPTSGTSRSYEQYFGPGTRLTVT.